The 15 T cell receptor beta chains below all came from one sample that was sequenced in a study of T-cell memory formation after mild COVID-19. A single record per CDR3 protein comes from TCRdb applying MiXCR to the 5' RACE reads. The sample yields 140,000 to 150,000 distinct CDR3 sequences, approximately 21% seen once. The sequencing input was PBMCs or a T cell subset sorted from them (not recorded which). The receptor source for this set is an adult woman who had mild COVID-19 (a few samples of this study predate the infection). Cell type and time point are not known.

V and J are TRBV5-1 and TRBJ1-1; TRBD1 might be the D (5 bases). Germline V gene lookup returns CDR1 SGHRS and CDR2 YFSETQ. The CDR3 sequence is 13 residues long. V was cut by 4 bases and J by 6 bases, with 13 bases left in between. The CDR3 sequence is CASSTQGYPEAFF. In DNA, the CDR3 is TGCGCCAGCAGCACGCAGGGATATCCTGAAGCTTTCTTT.

This chain connects TRBV18 to TRBJ2-2; a possible D gene is TRBD2 (5 bases). The germline V and J ends were trimmed by 5 bases and 4 bases, with 17 bases remaining between them. The CDR3 totals 16 residues. The germline gives CDR1 KGHSH, CDR2 LQKENI. CDR3 bases: TGTGCCAGCTCATCGCCGCTGAGGGTGCGCACCGGGGAGCTGTTTTTT. Residues: CASSSPLRVRTGELFF.

This chain links TRBV7-3 with TRBJ2-5; 9 bases map to TRBD1. Per germline, CDR1 SGHTA and CDR2 FQGTGA. V lost 6 bases, J lost 3 bases, and 14 bases stayed unmatched. The CDR3 contains 17 residues. CDR3 region: CASSSSRGQGTKETQYF. CDR3 nucleotide sequence: TGTGCCAGCAGTTCCAGTCGAGGACAGGGGACCAAAGAGACCCAGTACTTC.

This clonotype came up once. The chain joins TRBV6-1 to TRBJ1-2, with TRBD1 identical over 8 bases. Germline CDR1 reads MNHNS; CDR2 reads SASEGT. The ends lost 6 bases at V and 5 bases at J; junction bases unmatched: 11. The length of the CDR3 is 15 residues. The CDR3 DNA follows: TGTGCCAGCAGCGGTCAGGGGGCCCTGAGGTATGGCTACACCTTC. This translates into CASSGQGALRYGYTF.

This clonotype came up many times. The chain recombines TRBV25-1 with TRBJ2-2; 7 bases are a match to TRBD1. Germline V gene data show CDR1 as MGHDK and CDR2 as SYGVNS. The V segment lost 3 bases and the J segment 0 bases; nucleotides outside the gene matches: 19. CDR3 length equals 21 residues. The CDR3 DNA is TGTGCCAGCAGTGACCTTCGGTCCGGGGTCCTACAGGGGACGAACACCGGGGAGCTGTTTTTT. Encoded protein: CASSDLRSGVLQGTNTGELFF.

This chain joins TRBV25-1 and TRBJ2-3; the D gene could be TRBD1 or TRBD2 (7 bases each). Per the germline V gene, CDR1 is MGHDK and CDR2 is SYGVNS. The CDR3 extends over 16 amino acids. Between the trimmed V and J ends, which lost 4 bases and 1 base, there was a span of 15 bases. This chain's CDR3 is CASSGGGGSRTDTQYF. DNA of the CDR3: TGTGCCAGCAGTGGGGGAGGGGGCTCTCGCACAGATACGCAGTATTTT.

This clonotype has a handful of counts. The rearrangement joins TRBV20-1 to TRBJ2-3, with D unclear. V was cut by 0 bases and J by 7 bases, with 2 bases left in between. The CDR3 has 10 residues. Germline assignment: CDR1 DFQATT and CDR2 SNEGSKA (reference sequence). The CDR3 here is CSARDHTQYF. The CDR3, as DNA: TGCAGTGCTAGAGACCATACGCAGTATTTT.

This clonotype has more than one count but fewer than ten. V and J are TRBV5-4 and TRBJ2-7, with D perhaps matching TRBD1 (5 bases). There are 13 residues in the CDR3. The germline gives CDR1 SGHNT, CDR2 YYREEE (reference sequence). The ends were cut back, 2 bases at V and 5 bases at J, with 11 bases in the middle. The CDR3 DNA reads TGTGCCAGCAGCTTCCCCCCAGGGAACGAGCAGTACTTC. Protein: CASSFPPGNEQYF.

The CDR3 bases are TGTGCCAGCAGTTCGGGGACAGTGAACACTGAAGCTTTCTTT. It is translated as CASSSGTVNTEAFF. This chain links TRBV12-3 or TRBV12-4 with TRBJ1-1; TRBD1 aligns across 7 bases. The length of the CDR3 is 14 residues. J lost 0 bases, V lost 4 bases, and 2 bases had no gene match.

J is TRBJ2-2 and V is TRBV4-1; maybe TRBD2 (5 bases). CDR1 and CDR2 from the germline V gene are MGHRA and YSYEKL. Trimming took 4 bases from V and 4 from J, leaving 10 bases between them. This CDR3 is built from 14 residues. The CDR3 DNA follows: TGCGCCAGCAGCCGCACTAGTGGCACCGGGGAGCTGTTTTTT. It translates to CASSRTSGTGELFF.

The J gene is TRBJ1-1, the V gene TRBV6-5; tentative D call: TRBD1 (5 bases). Trimming shortened V by 2 bases and J by 4 bases, and 5 bases separated the two germline ends. The CDR3 runs to 12 residues. The V gene's germline CDR1 is MNHEY and CDR2 SVGAGI. CDR3 DNA sequence: TGTGCCAGCAGTTACGGGGGCACTGAAGCTTTCTTT. The encoded protein is CASSYGGTEAFF.

A single count supports this clonotype. The chain has TRBV5-6 and TRBJ2-7; 8 nucleotides align to TRBD2. The CDR3 consists of 15 residues. CDR1 and CDR2 from the germline V gene are SGHDT and YYEEEE. After removal of 2 bases from V and 2 bases from J, the junction contained 6 bases not matched to a gene. This CDR3 is CASSLYGRAPYEQYF. The DNA for the CDR3 is TGTGCCAGCAGCTTATACGGGAGGGCCCCCTACGAGCAGTACTTC.

This clonotype occurred a few times. This sequence joins TRBV12-3 or TRBV12-4 and TRBJ2-1, with D perhaps matching TRBD1 (6 bases). The CDR3 has 14 amino acids. Trimming removed 7 bases at V and 7 bases at J, with 17 bases between. In DNA form, the CDR3 reads TGTGCCAGCACCCAGGGGCAGGGCGGGAATGAGCAGTTCTTC. Encoded protein: CASTQGQGGNEQFF.

The table lists this clonotype with a few counts. The V gene is TRBV3-1, the J gene TRBJ2-7, with a weak D call TRBD1 (7 bases). The CDR3 consists of 16 residues. The germline V and J ends were trimmed by 4 bases and 4 bases, with 20 bases remaining between them. Germline CDR1 reads LGHDT; CDR2 reads YNNKEL (reference sequence). The CDR3 sequence is CASSLPAGQTIYEQYF. CDR3 bases: TGTGCCAGCAGCCTTCCGGCGGGACAGACGATTTACGAGCAGTACTTC.

The chain carries TRBV20-1 and TRBJ2-1; TRBD2 matches at 14 bases. The CDR3 loop spans 15 amino acids. The germline V gene has CDR1 DFQATT and CDR2 SNEGSKA (reference sequence). V trimming: 5 bases; J trimming: 4 bases; junction bases outside the gene matches: 4. CDR3 amino acids: CSAETSGRAYNEQFF. The DNA for the CDR3 is TGCAGTGCTGAGACTAGCGGGAGGGCTTACAATGAGCAGTTCTTC.